This T cell receptor (beta chain) originates from a study of OX40 agonist ivuxolimab in advanced cancers. Trimming took off 6 bases at V and 2 bases at J, with 12 bases between the two ends. CDR1 is MNHNS, CDR2 SASEGT, per germline. This CDR3 is built from 14 residues. Measured with immunoSEQ multiplex PCR; TCRdb has only the in-frame clones, and not every one. Of fewer than 100,000 clones listed, around 90% are singletons. This receptor was taken from an adult with an advanced solid tumor such as melanoma, head and neck, liver or kidney cancer. The rearrangement uses TRBV6-1 and TRBJ2-3, with D unclear. This specimen consisted of CD4+ or CD8+ T cells sorted from blood, obtained in a trial of the OX40 agonist ivuxolimab. For the CDR3, the DNA is TGTGCCAGCAGATTCTTTACGATCACAGATACGCAGTATTTT. The encoded protein is CASRFFTITDTQYF.